This TCR beta chain was sequenced for a study of blood T cell repertoires in COVID-19. Sequencing was performed with immunoSEQ multiplex PCR; in TCRdb, only in-frame clones are kept and a portion is missing. This sample has 150,000 to 200,000 clones, with around three quarters found just once. This clone was recorded once. The CDR3 is 14 residues long. The J segment lost 1 base and the V segment lost 1 base, leaving 1 base of the junction unmatched. Germline V gene sequence: CDR1 SGHTA, CDR2 FQGNSA. This rearrangement joins TRBV7-2 to TRBJ2-7; 7 bases map to TRBD2. The receptor was isolated from a man in his fifties or sixties with active or convalescent COVID-19. Sequenced input: peripheral blood. CDR3 residues: CASSLGRESYEQYF. CDR3 coding DNA: TGTGCCAGCAGCTTAGGGCGGGAGTCCTACGAGCAGTACTTC. The whole variable domain, filled in from reference TRBV7-2 and TRBJ2-7, reads GAGVSQSPSNKVTEKGKDVELRCDPISGHTALYWYRQSLGQGLEFLIYFQGNSAPDKSGLPSDRFSAERTGGSVSTLTIQRTQQEDSAVYLCASSLGRESYEQYFGPGTRLTVT.